These 15 T cell receptor beta chains originate from one sample sequenced in a study of T-cell reconstitution after alpha-beta-depleted transplantation in children (dated by TCRdb to the mid-2010s). The treatment or condition label of this sample denotes: allogeneic hematopoietic cell transplantation with graft depleted of TCRalphabeta T cells and CD19 B cells. To prepare the library, PCR was applied. Sequencer: Illumina HiSeq 2500. TCR libraries were prepared with molecular barcoding, using unique molecular identifiers to normalize TCRbeta repertoire quantification. The public sequencing data were trimmed at Q25 with fastp and processed into clonotypes with MiXCR by TCRdb, which kept only in-frame beta chains. Every CDR3 protein is listed once, alongside the most common genes and DNA of its rows. This sample has approximately 230,000 distinct CDR3 sequences in its table, and 24% of those were observed once. The top ten clones comprise under 5.5% of the sample.

The sample was PBMCs, mostly from graft donor cells, taken 360 days after TCRalphabeta/CD19-depleted stem cell transplant. These receptors were obtained from a female patient between 2 and 15 years old who had a stem cell transplant for congenital amegakaryocytic thrombocytopenia, so the T cells may come from the graft donor.

This clonotype occurred a few times. The gene calls are TRBV6-5 and TRBJ2-3; 8 nucleotides line up with TRBD2. This CDR3 is 18 amino acids long. Trimming cost V 0 bases and J 5 bases; bases outside gene matches: 13. Germline V CDR1 and CDR2: MNHEY, SVGAGI. The CDR3 loop reads CASSYSRVREGRVDTQYF. The CDR3 DNA reads as TGTGCCAGCAGTTACTCGAGGGTCCGGGAGGGCCGCGTAGATACGCAGTATTTT.

This clonotype was counted at least ten times. V usage is TRBV10-3 and J usage is TRBJ2-2; no definite D call. CDR1 ENHRY and CDR2 SYGVKD come from the germline V gene. The CDR3 contains 16 residues. The V and J ends lost 3 bases and 0 bases respectively, with 11 bases between them. The CDR3 region has the DNA TGTGCCATCAGTGACCGGACGGCCCCGAACACCGGGGAGCTGTTTTTT. Translating gives CAISDRTAPNTGELFF.

V is TRBV10-3 and J is TRBJ2-1; TRBD1 matches 7 bases. Germline values: CDR1 ENHRY, CDR2 SYGVKD. The CDR3 runs to 16 residues. The V segment lost 4 bases and the J segment 3 bases; nucleotides outside the gene matches: 9. The CDR3 DNA reads TGTGCCATCAGTGCTGGAGGACAGGACCTCTACAATGAGCAGTTCTTC. Encoded protein: CAISAGGQDLYNEQFF.

The CDR3 reads CASSRRPTGAGTEAFF. The CDR3 bases are TGTGCCAGCAGCCGCCGCCCGACAGGGGCTGGCACTGAAGCTTTCTTT. This chain links TRBV14 with TRBJ1-1; the match to TRBD1 covers 8 bases. This CDR3 comprises 16 residues. V shed 4 bases and J 4 bases; nucleotides not matched to a gene: 11. CDR1 is SGHDN and CDR2 is FVKESK in the germline V gene.

This chain uses TRBV20-1 with TRBJ2-1; D is perhaps TRBD2 (5 bases). The CDR3 is 15 amino acids. Trimming took 1 base from V and 1 from J, leaving 11 bases between them. The germline V gene has CDR1 DFQATT and CDR2 SNEGSKA (reference sequence). The CDR3 reads CSARVNPGSYNEQFF. CDR3 DNA: TGCAGTGCTAGAGTTAACCCGGGATCCTACAATGAGCAGTTCTTC.

This clonotype was seen at least ten times. The CDR3 spells CATSRDPGKDTQYF. In DNA form, the CDR3 reads TGTGCCACCAGCAGAGATCCGGGAAAAGATACGCAGTATTTT. V gene TRBV15 combines with J gene TRBJ2-3, with D perhaps TRBD2 (5 bases). The CDR3 has 14 amino acids. V lost 0 bases, J lost 5 bases, and 9 bases lay in between. The germline V gene encodes CDR1 LNHNV and CDR2 YYDKDF (reference sequence).

The chain is built from TRBV7-9 and TRBJ1-1, with unresolved D. The CDR3 runs to 15 residues. V lost 1 base, J lost 8 bases, and 17 bases lay in between. CDR1 is SEHNR and CDR2 is FQNEAQ in the germline V gene (reference sequence). The CDR3, as DNA: TGTGCCAGCAGCTTAGTCCCAAGCAGACGGGCGGAAGCTTTCTTT. Translating gives CASSLVPSRRAEAFF.

This rearrangement joins TRBV11-2 to TRBJ2-3; 8 bases are a match to TRBD2. Trimming at V came to 2 bases and at J to 2 bases, leaving 12 bases not matched to a gene. The germline V gene has CDR1 SGHAT and CDR2 FQNNGV. The CDR3 runs to 18 residues. CDR3 protein: CASSLYRGGLYYTDTQYF. The CDR3 region has the DNA TGTGCCAGCAGCTTATATCGGGGGGGCCTTTACTACACAGATACGCAGTATTTT.

This clonotype was counted only a few times. The V gene is TRBV15, the J gene TRBJ1-1; a weak D match, TRBD1 (5 bases). This CDR3 spans 15 amino acids. Trimming pared 1 base from V and 1 base from J, leaving 10 bases between. Looked up from germline, CDR1 is LNHNV and CDR2 is YYDKDF (reference sequence). CDR3: CATSRARQGNTEAFF. For the CDR3, the DNA is TGTGCCACCAGCAGAGCGAGGCAGGGGAACACTGAAGCTTTCTTT.

This chain links TRBV29-1 with TRBJ2-1; TRBD1 matches 11 bases. Germline CDR1 reads SQVTM; CDR2 reads ANQGSEA. The CDR3 is 11 residues long. The V segment lost 5 bases and the J segment 14 bases; nucleotides outside the gene matches: 5. In nucleotides, the CDR3 is TGCAGCGTTTTGTGGGGACAGGGGGAGTTCTTC. As protein: CSVLWGQGEFF.

In this sample, this clonotype turned up a few times. This chain joins TRBV28 and TRBJ2-5, with D possibly TRBD1 on 8 matching bases. The V gene's germline CDR1 is MDHEN and CDR2 SYDVKM. This CDR3 contains 15 residues. V lost 6 bases and J 5 bases, leaving 19 bases between the germline ends. The CDR3 here is CASRSTGGGQETQYF. CDR3 DNA: TGTGCCAGCAGGAGCACAGGGGGGGGGCAGGAGACCCAGTACTTC.

This clonotype was seen at least ten times. The chain has TRBV28 and TRBJ2-7; D possibly uses TRBD1 or TRBD2 (5 bases each). The CDR3 is 15 residues long. Germline loops: CDR1 MDHEN, CDR2 SYDVKM. V lost 6 bases and J 0 bases, leaving 15 bases between the germline ends. Here the CDR3 reads CASRPSGDASYEQYF. DNA for the CDR3: TGTGCCAGCAGACCGTCCGGGGACGCCTCCTACGAGCAGTACTTC.

The chain recombines TRBV28 with TRBJ2-7, with 8 positions matching TRBD1. CDR1 and CDR2 (germline): MDHEN, SYDVKM. This CDR3 contains 16 residues. V gave up 1 base and J gave up 2 bases; unmatched junction bases: 7. CDR3 nucleotide sequence: TGTGCCAGCAGTTTATCCACGGGACAGGACACCTACGAGCAGTACTTC. Protein sequence: CASSLSTGQDTYEQYF.

The chain combines TRBV4-2 with TRBJ1-5, with D maybe TRBD1 (5 bases). The V gene's germline CDR1 is LGHNA and CDR2 YNFKEQ. The CDR3 length is 14 residues. V gave up 4 bases and J gave up 7 bases, with 14 bases separating them. The CDR3 region has the DNA TGTGCCAGCAGCCTACAGGAGGGCCCACAGCCCCAGCATTTT. This translates into CASSLQEGPQPQHF.

This clonotype was found a few times. V is TRBV3-1 and J is TRBJ1-2, with D maybe TRBD1 (6 bases). V was clipped by 10 bases and J by 7 bases, with 13 bases between them. CDR3 length: 11 residues. Germline assignment: CDR1 LGHDT and CDR2 YNNKEL (reference sequence). CDR3 sequence (DNA): TGTGCCACCTACAGGGATAGTGGCTACACCTTC. Amino acid sequence: CATYRDSGYTF.